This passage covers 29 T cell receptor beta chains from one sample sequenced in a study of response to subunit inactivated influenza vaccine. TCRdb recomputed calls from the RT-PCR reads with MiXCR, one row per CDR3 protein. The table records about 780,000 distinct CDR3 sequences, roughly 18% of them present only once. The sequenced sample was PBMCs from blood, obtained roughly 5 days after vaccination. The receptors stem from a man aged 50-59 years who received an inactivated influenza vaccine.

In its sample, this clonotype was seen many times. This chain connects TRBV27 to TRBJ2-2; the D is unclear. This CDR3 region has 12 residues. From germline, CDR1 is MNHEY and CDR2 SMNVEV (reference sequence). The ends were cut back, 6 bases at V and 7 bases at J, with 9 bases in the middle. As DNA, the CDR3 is TGTGCCAGCAGGGCTACTGTCGGGGAGCTGTTTTTT. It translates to CASRATVGELFF.

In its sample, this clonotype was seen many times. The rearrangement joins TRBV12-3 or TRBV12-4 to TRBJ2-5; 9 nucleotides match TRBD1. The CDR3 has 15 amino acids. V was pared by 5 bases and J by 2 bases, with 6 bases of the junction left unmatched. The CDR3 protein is CASSRDRATQETQYF. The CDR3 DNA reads TGTGCCAGCAGTAGGGACAGGGCGACACAAGAGACCCAGTACTTC.

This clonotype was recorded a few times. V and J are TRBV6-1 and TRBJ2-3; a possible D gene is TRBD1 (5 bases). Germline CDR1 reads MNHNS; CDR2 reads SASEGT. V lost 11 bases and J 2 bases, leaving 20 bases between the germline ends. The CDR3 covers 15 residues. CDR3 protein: CAASWGTGDTDTQYF. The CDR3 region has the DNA TGTGCCGCCTCTTGGGGCACAGGTGACACAGATACGCAGTATTTT.

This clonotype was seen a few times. In nucleotides, the CDR3 is TGTGCCATCAGTGAGAACAGGGATGTGACTTTCTTT. Translated, it gives CAISENRDVTFF. The V call is TRBV10-3, the J call TRBJ1-1; possibly TRBD1 for D (6 bases). The CDR3 extends over 12 amino acids. Germline-derived CDR1 and CDR2 are ENHRY and SYGVKD. Trimming left V 2 bases short and J 12 bases short, with 13 bases between.

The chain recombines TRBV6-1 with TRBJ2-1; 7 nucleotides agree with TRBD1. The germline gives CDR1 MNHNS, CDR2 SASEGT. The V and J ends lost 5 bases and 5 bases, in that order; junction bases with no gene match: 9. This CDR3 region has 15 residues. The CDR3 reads CASSRLRDRNNEQFF. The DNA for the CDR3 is TGTGCCAGCAGTCGGCTCCGGGACAGAAACAATGAGCAGTTCTTC.

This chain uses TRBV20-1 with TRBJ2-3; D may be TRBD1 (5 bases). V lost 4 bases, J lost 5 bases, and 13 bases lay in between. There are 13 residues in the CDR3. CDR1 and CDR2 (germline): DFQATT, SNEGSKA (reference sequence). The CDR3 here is CSANRYHGDTQYF. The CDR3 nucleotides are TGCAGTGCTAACAGGTATCATGGAGATACGCAGTATTTT.

This chain's CDR3 is CASSLTSDSLSGYTF. CDR3 bases: TGTGCCAGCAGCTTAACCTCGGACAGCCTAAGTGGCTACACCTTC. This chain links TRBV11-1 with TRBJ1-2, with a possible D match to TRBD1 (6 bases). This CDR3 comprises 15 residues. Between the trimmed V and J ends, which lost 2 bases and 7 bases, there was a span of 17 bases. Germline lookup yields CDR1 SGHAT and CDR2 FQDESV (reference sequence).

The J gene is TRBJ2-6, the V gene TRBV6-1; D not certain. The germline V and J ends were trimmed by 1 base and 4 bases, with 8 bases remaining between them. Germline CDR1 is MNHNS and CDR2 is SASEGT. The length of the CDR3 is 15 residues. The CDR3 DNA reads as TGTGCCAGCAGTGAAGGACCCTCGGGGGCCAACGTCCTGACTTTC. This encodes CASSEGPSGANVLTF.

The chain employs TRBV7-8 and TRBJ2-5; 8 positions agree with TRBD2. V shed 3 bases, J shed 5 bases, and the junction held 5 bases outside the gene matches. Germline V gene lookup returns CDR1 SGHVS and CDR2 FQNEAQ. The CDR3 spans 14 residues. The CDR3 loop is CASSFSGNEETQYF. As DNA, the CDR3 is TGTGCCAGCAGCTTTAGCGGGAATGAGGAGACCCAGTACTTC.

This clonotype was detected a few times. The CDR3 DNA reads as TGTGCCAGCAGGCGGCCGGTAATTGGCCTCGGACACGAGCAGTACTTC. It encodes CASRRPVIGLGHEQYF. The chain has TRBV28 and TRBJ2-7; D gene ambiguous. The germline V gene encodes CDR1 MDHEN and CDR2 SYDVKM. This CDR3 comprises 16 residues. V shed 6 bases and J shed 5 bases, with 23 bases lying between them.

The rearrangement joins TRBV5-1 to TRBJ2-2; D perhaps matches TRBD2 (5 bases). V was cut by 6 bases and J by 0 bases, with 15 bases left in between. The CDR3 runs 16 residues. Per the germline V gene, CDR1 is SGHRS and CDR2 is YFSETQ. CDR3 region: CASTPGNPTNTGELFF. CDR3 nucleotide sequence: TGCGCCAGCACTCCGGGGAACCCTACGAACACCGGGGAGCTGTTTTTT.

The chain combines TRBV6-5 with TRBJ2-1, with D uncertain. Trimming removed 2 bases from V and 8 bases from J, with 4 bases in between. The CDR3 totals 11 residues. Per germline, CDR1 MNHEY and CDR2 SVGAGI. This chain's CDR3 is CASSYQDEQFF. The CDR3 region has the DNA TGTGCCAGCAGTTACCAGGATGAGCAGTTCTTC.

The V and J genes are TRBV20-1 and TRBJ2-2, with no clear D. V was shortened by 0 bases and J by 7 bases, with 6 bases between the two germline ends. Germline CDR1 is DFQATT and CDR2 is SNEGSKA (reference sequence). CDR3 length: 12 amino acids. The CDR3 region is CSARDYGGELFF. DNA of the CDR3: TGCAGTGCTAGAGATTATGGCGGGGAGCTGTTTTTT.

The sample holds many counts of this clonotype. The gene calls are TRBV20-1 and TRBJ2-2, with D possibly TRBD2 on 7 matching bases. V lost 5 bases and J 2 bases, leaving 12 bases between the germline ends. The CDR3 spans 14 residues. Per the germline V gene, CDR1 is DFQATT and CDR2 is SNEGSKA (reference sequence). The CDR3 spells CSAPRGGNTGELFF. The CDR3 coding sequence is TGCAGTGCTCCAAGGGGGGGAAACACCGGGGAGCTGTTTTTT.

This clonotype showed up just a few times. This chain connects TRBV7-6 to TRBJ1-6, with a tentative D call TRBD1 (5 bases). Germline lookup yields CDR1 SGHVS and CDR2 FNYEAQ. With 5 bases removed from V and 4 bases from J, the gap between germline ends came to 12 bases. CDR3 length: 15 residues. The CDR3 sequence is CASSPEGQYNSPLHF. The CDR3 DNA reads TGTGCCAGCAGCCCCGAGGGGCAGTATAATTCACCCCTCCACTTT.

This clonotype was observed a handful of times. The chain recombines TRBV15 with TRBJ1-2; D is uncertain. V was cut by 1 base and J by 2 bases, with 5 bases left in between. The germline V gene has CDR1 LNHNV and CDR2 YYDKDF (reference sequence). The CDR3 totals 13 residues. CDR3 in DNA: TGTGCCACCAGCAGAGGGGTGAACTATGGCTACACCTTC. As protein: CATSRGVNYGYTF.

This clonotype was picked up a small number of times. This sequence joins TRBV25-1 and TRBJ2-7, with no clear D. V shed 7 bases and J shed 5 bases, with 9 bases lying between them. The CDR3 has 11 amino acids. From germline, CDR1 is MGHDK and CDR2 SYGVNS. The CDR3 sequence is CASTRLDEQYF. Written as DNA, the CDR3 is TGTGCCAGCACCCGACTCGACGAGCAGTACTTC.

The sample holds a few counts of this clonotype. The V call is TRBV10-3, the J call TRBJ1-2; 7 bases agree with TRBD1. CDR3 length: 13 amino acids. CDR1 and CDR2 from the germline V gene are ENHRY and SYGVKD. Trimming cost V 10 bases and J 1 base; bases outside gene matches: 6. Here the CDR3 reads CATRDSNNYGYTF. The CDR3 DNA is TGTGCCACGAGGGACAGTAATAACTATGGCTACACCTTC.

This CDR3 is CASSDRDSFMNTEAFF. CDR3 sequence (DNA): TGCGCCAGCAGCGACCGGGACAGCTTCATGAACACTGAAGCTTTCTTT. The V call is TRBV5-1, the J call TRBJ1-1, with 7 bases aligning to TRBD1. This CDR3 spans 16 amino acids. The germline gives CDR1 SGHRS, CDR2 YFSETQ. V gave up 4 bases and J gave up 0 bases; unmatched junction bases: 9.

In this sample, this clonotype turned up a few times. The CDR3 loop reads CASSKVAALGDEQFF. The CDR3 DNA reads as TGTGCCAGCAGCAAAGTCGCGGCGCTGGGCGATGAGCAGTTCTTC. The chain links TRBV21-1 to TRBJ2-1; no DNA check was done on the table's D call, TRBD1. TRBV21-1 is annotated as a pseudogene. CDR3 length: 15 residues.

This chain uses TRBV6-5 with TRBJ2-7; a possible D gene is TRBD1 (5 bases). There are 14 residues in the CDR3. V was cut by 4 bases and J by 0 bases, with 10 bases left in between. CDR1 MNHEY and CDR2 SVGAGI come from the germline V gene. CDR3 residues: CASSFDSYSYEQYF. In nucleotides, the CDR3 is TGTGCCAGCAGTTTCGACAGCTACTCCTACGAGCAGTACTTC.

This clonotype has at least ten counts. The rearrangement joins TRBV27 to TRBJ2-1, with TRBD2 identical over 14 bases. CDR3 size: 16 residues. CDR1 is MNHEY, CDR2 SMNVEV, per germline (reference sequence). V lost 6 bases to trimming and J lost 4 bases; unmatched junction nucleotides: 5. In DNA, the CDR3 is TGTGCCAGCAGCCTGGGGACTAGCGGGAGATACAATGAGCAGTTCTTC. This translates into CASSLGTSGRYNEQFF.

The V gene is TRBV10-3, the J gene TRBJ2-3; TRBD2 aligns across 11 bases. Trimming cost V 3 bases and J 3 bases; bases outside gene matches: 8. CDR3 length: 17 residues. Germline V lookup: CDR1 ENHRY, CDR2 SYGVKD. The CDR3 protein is CAISDNRLAGITDTQYF. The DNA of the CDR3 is TGTGCCATCAGTGACAATCGACTAGCGGGGATAACAGATACGCAGTATTTT.

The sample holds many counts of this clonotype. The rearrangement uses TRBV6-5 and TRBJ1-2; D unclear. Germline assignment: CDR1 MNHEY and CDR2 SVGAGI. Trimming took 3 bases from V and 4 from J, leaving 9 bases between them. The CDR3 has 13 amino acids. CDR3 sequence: CASSYTSGYGYTF. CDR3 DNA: TGTGCCAGCAGTTATACATCCGGCTATGGCTACACCTTC.

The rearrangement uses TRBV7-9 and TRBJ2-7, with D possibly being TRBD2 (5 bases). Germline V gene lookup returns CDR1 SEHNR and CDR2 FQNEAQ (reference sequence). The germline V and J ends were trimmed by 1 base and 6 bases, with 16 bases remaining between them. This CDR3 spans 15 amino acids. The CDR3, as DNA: TGTGCCAGCAGCTTAGTAGAGCGGAGCAGGAGCGAGCAGTACTTC. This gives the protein CASSLVERSRSEQYF.

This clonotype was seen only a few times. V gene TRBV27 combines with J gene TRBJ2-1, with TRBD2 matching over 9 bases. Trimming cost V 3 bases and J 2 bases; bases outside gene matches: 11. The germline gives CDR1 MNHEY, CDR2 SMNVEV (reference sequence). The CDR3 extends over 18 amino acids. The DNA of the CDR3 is TGTGCCAGCAGTTTCTTCGTTAGCGGGGGATATCCCTACAATGAGCAGTTCTTC. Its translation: CASSFFVSGGYPYNEQFF.

The chain's CDR3 is CSARADRGGEKLFF. CDR3 bases: TGCAGTGCTAGGGCTGACAGGGGCGGTGAAAAACTGTTTTTT. The chain carries TRBV20-1 and TRBJ1-4, with TRBD1 matching 8 bases. The germline CDR1 and CDR2 sequences are DFQATT and SNEGSKA (reference sequence). Losses at the gene ends were 3 bases for V and 7 bases for J; bases not matched to a gene: 7. The CDR3 length is 14 residues.

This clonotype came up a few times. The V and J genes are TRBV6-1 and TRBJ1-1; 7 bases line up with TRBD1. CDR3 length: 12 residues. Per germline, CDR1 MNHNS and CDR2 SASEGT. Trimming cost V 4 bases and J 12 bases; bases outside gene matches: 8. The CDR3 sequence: CASSGPGQISFF. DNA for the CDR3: TGTGCCAGCAGTGGCCCGGGACAGATTTCTTTCTTT.

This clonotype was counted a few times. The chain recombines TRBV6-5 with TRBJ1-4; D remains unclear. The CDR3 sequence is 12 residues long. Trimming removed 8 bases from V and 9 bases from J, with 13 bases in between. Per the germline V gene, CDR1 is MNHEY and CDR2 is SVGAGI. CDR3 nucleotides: TGTGCCAGCTCGACCGGGCTACAAAAACTGTTTTTT. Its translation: CASSTGLQKLFF.